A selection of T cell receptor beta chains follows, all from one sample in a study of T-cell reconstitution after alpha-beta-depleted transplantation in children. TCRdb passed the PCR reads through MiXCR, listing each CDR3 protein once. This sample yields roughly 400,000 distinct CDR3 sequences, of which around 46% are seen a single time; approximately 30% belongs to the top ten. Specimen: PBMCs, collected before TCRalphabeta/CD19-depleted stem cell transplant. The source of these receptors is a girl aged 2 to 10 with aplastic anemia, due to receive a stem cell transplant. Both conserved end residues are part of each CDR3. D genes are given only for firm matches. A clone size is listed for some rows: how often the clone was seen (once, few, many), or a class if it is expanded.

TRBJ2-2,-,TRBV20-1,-,CSATSYDSAGELFF,TGCAGTGCTACCTCCTATGACTCCGCCGGGGAGCTGTTTTTT
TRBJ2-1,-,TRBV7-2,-,CASSSVEFF,TGTGCCAGCAGCTCCGTTGAGTTCTTC
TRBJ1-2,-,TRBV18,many,CASSPKTGAHYGYTF,TGTGCCAGCTCACCAAAGACAGGAGCACACTATGGCTACACCTTC
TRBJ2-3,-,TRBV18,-,CASSRDWGDTQYF,TGTGCCAGCTCTCGGGACTGGGGAGATACGCAGTATTTT
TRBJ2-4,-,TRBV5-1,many,CASSRTGNVAKNIQYF,TGCGCCAGCAGCCGTACTGGGAACGTAGCCAAAAACATTCAGTACTTC
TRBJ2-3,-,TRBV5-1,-,CASSQDSTTDTQYF,TGCGCCAGCAGCCAGGACTCTACAACAGATACGCAGTATTTT
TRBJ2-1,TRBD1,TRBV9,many,CASSPGDRGGYNEQFF,TGTGCCAGCAGCCCTGGGGACAGGGGTGGGTACAATGAGCAGTTCTTC
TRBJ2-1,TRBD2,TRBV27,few,CAVGGNNEQFF,TGTGCCGTGGGGGGGAACAATGAGCAGTTCTTC
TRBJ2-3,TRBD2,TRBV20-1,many,CSARGTSGRADTQYF,TGCAGTGCTAGAGGGACTAGCGGGAGGGCAGATACGCAGTATTTT
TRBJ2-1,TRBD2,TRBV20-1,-,CSATPGLDYNEQFF,TGCAGTGCTACCCCGGGACTAGATTACAATGAGCAGTTCTTC
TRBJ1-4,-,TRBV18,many,CASSQTGLEKLFF,TGTGCCAGCTCACAGACAGGATTGGAAAAACTGTTTTTT
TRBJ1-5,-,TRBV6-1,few,CASSEIQGYQPQHF,TGTGCCAGCAGTGAGATACAGGGCTATCAGCCCCAGCATTTT
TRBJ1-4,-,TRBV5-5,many,CASSPQTAHNEKLFF,TGTGCCAGCAGCCCCCAGACAGCCCACAATGAAAAACTGTTTTTT
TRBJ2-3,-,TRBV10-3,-,CAISEPELTGGDTQYF,TGTGCCATCAGTGAGCCCGAATTGACGGGCGGAGATACGCAGTATTTT
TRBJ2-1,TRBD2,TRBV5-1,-,CASSLTISGTYNEQFF,TGCGCCAGCAGCTTGACTATAAGCGGGACCTACAATGAGCAGTTCTTC
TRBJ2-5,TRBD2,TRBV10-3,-,CAISDLGRDQETQYF,TGTGCCATCAGCGACCTGGGGAGGGACCAAGAGACCCAGTACTTC
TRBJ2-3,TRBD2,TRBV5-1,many,CASSPTSGISTDTQYF,TGCGCCAGCAGCCCGACTAGCGGTATAAGCACAGATACGCAGTATTTT
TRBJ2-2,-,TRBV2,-,CASSEVGPPAGELFF,TGTGCCAGCAGTGAAGTAGGCCCCCCGGCCGGGGAGCTGTTTTTT
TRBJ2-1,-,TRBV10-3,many,CAGGYYNEQFF,TGTGCCGGGGGGTACTACAATGAGCAGTTCTTC
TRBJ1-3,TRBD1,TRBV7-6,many,CASSPGQGGSGNTIYF,TGTGCCAGCAGCCCGGGACAGGGGGGATCTGGAAACACCATATATTTT
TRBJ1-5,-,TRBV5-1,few,CASSLAGGIGQPQHF,TGCGCCAGCAGCTTGGCCGGAGGGATCGGCCAGCCCCAGCATTTT
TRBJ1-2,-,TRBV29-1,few,CSVDSGVGQGYGYTF,TGCAGCGTTGATTCGGGAGTCGGGCAGGGCTATGGCTACACCTTC
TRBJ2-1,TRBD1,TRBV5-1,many,CASSHGSTGGNRLVKDNEQFF,TGCGCCAGCAGCCACGGGTCAACAGGGGGTAATAGACTAGTGAAGGACAATGAGCAGTTCTTC